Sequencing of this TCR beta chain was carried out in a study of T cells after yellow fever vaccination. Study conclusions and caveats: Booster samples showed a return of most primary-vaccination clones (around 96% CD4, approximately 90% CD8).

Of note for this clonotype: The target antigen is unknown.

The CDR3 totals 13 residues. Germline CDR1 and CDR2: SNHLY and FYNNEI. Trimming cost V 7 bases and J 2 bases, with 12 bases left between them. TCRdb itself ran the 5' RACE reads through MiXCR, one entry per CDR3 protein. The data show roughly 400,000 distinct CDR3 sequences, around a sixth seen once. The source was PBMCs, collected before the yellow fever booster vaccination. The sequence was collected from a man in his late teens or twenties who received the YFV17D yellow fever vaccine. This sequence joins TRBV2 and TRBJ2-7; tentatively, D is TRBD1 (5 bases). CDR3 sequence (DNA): TGTGCCAGCACTGCAGGGCCCGCCTACGAGCAGTACGTC. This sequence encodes CASTAGPAYEQYV.